Shown below are 18 T cell receptor beta chains from a single sample sequenced in a study of cytomegalovirus exposure and HLA in healthy donors. The PCR ran on 60 Vbeta and 13 Jbeta primers. TCRdb keeps only in-frame clones here, not all; method: immunoSEQ multiplex PCR. Here the sample table reports 120,000 to 150,000 clones. Sample: PBMCs. These receptors all come from a woman between 18 and 29 years old in good health and CMV-seronegative.

The chain carries TRBV29-1 and TRBJ2-1; 7 bases fit TRBD2. CDR3 length: 15 amino acids. V lost 3 bases and J lost 5; bases outside the gene matches: 10. Germline lookup yields CDR1 SQVTM and CDR2 ANQGSEA. The CDR3 loop reads CSVDSSRELNNEQFF. DNA for the CDR3: TGCAGCGTTGATTCGTCGCGGGAGCTTAACAATGAGCAGTTCTTC.

The chain employs TRBV28 and TRBJ2-5; no reliable D call. Per germline, CDR1 MDHEN and CDR2 SYDVKM. V was shortened by 6 bases and J by 2 bases, with 22 bases between the two germline ends. This CDR3 region has 17 residues. In nucleotides, the CDR3 is TGTGCCAGCAGACCCCTCCCCTTACCAGAAAGACAAGAGACCCAGTACTTC. Translated, it gives CASRPLPLPERQETQYF.

The V gene is TRBV5-6, the J gene TRBJ2-3; TRBD2 matches at 13 bases. V lost 4 bases, J lost 6 bases, and 5 bases stayed unmatched. Germline V gives CDR1 SGHDT, CDR2 YYEEEE. The CDR3 covers 15 residues. The CDR3: CASSPGLAGADTQYF. DNA for the CDR3: TGTGCCAGCAGCCCTGGACTAGCGGGAGCGGATACGCAGTATTTT.

This rearrangement joins TRBV6-5 to TRBJ2-1; TRBD2 might be the D (5 bases). Per the germline V gene, CDR1 is MNHEY and CDR2 is SVGAGI. The CDR3 spans 14 residues. V was pared by 5 bases and J by 2 bases, with 10 bases between. The CDR3 DNA sequence: TGTGCCAGCAGTCGGGAAGGCCCCTACAATGAGCAGTTCTTC. It encodes CASSREGPYNEQFF.

The gene calls are TRBV10-2 and TRBJ1-1; 9 positions agree with TRBD1. CDR3 length: 15 residues. The junction had 7 bases not matched to a gene; V was cut back by 4 bases and J by 4 bases. The germline gives CDR1 WSHSY, CDR2 SAAADI. The CDR3 nucleotides read TGCGCCAGCAGTGGAGGGACAGGGCCTGGCACTGAAGCTTTCTTT. Its protein is CASSGGTGPGTEAFF.

The chain links TRBV10-1 to TRBJ2-3, with 7 bases aligning to TRBD1. Germline V lookup: CDR1 WNHNN, CDR2 SYGVQD (reference sequence). This CDR3 comprises 14 residues. J was trimmed by 3 bases and V by 3 bases; bases with no gene match: 3. In nucleotides, the CDR3 is TGCGCCAGCAGTGACCACAGGGGAACAGATACGCAGTATTTT. Translation: CASSDHRGTDTQYF.

This chain links TRBV9 with TRBJ2-7, with 10 nucleotides matching TRBD1. The CDR3 extends over 15 amino acids. V lost 2 bases, J lost 5 bases, and 7 bases stayed unmatched. In germline, CDR1 is SGDLS, CDR2 YYNGEE. As DNA, the CDR3 is TGTGCCAGCAGCGTCTCCGGGACAGGGGCTAACGAGCAGTACTTC. Translating gives CASSVSGTGANEQYF.

The V call is TRBV6-5, the J call TRBJ1-4, with D perhaps matching TRBD1 (6 bases). The CDR3 covers 16 residues. Trimming cost V 3 bases and J 2 bases, with 13 bases left between them. Germline CDR1 is MNHEY and CDR2 is SVGAGI. CDR3 DNA sequence: TGTGCCAGCAGTTATACCCGGACAGCGACTAATGAAAAACTGTTTTTT. Protein sequence: CASSYTRTATNEKLFF.

The rearrangement links TRBV19 to TRBJ2-2; TRBD1 might be the D (8 bases). V was cut by 5 bases and J by 0 bases, with 16 bases left in between. Germline V gives CDR1 LNHDA, CDR2 SQIVND (reference sequence). The CDR3 extends over 17 amino acids. The CDR3 nucleotides read TGTGCCAGTAGTGCGGGGGACAGGACGGCGAACACCGGGGAGCTGTTTTTT. Protein: CASSAGDRTANTGELFF.

Regarding this clone: Other nucleotide sequences from this sample produce the same CDR3. J is TRBJ1-5 and V is TRBV5-1; 7 bases fit TRBD1. The V gene end was trimmed by 5 bases and the J gene end by 2 bases; junction bases not matched to a gene: 4. The CDR3 covers 14 residues. Germline CDR1 reads SGHRS; CDR2 reads YFSETQ. CDR3: CASSPGGGNQPQHF. The CDR3 bases are TGCGCCAGCAGTCCAGGGGGAGGCAATCAGCCCCAGCATTTT.

The gene calls are TRBV5-1 and TRBJ2-5; TRBD2 aligns across 8 bases. The end of the DNA aligns better with TRBJ2-7, so the J call may be wrong. Germline V gene data show CDR1 as SGHRS and CDR2 as YFSETQ. The CDR3 length is 16 residues. The CDR3 coding sequence is TGCGCCAGCAGCTTGAGTCCACTAGCGGATCCCTACGAGCAGTACTTC. It yields the protein CASSLSPLADPYEQYF.

The chain recombines TRBV5-1 with TRBJ2-3; 7 nucleotides match TRBD2. Germline V gene data show CDR1 as SGHRS and CDR2 as YFSETQ. CDR3 size: 15 residues. Trimming cost V 0 bases and J 1 base; bases outside gene matches: 2. CDR3 in amino acids: CASSLGTSGTDTQYF. In DNA, the CDR3 is TGCGCCAGCAGCTTGGGTACTAGCGGCACAGATACGCAGTATTTT.

The chain joins TRBV7-2 to TRBJ2-1; 10 nucleotides agree with TRBD2. V lost 5 bases, J lost 15 bases, and 10 bases stayed unmatched. CDR1 is SGHTA, CDR2 FQGNSA, per germline. The CDR3 consists of 13 residues. CDR3 region: CASSLGLAETMFF. The CDR3 nucleotides read TGTGCCAGCAGCCTCGGACTAGCGGAGACCATGTTCTTC.

As regards this clone: A read error may produce the germline difference seen at one junction end. The rearrangement uses TRBV5-5 and TRBJ1-2, with D unclear. Germline CDR1 reads SGHKS; CDR2 reads YYEKEE (reference sequence). CDR3 size: 12 residues. CDR3 coding DNA: TGTGCCGGCAGCTTGGACGGCTATGGCTACACCTTC. Translating gives CAGSLDGYGYTF. Full variable domain (remainder filled in from reference TRBV5-5 and TRBJ1-2): DAGVTQSPTHLIKTRGQQVTLRCSPISGHKSVSWYQQVLGQGPQFIFQYYEKEERGRGNFPDRFSARQFPNYSSELNVNALLLGDSALYLCAGSLDGYGYTFGSGTRLTVV.

The V gene is TRBV12-5, the J gene TRBJ2-1; 16 bases align to TRBD2. V gave up 3 bases and J gave up 2 bases; unmatched junction bases: 10. Germline V gene sequence: CDR1 LGHNT, CDR2 FRNRAP. The CDR3 sequence is 20 residues long. The CDR3 here is CASGFPPVGLAGGPYNEQFF. CDR3 in DNA: TGTGCTAGTGGTTTCCCGCCCGTGGGACTAGCGGGAGGGCCCTACAATGAGCAGTTCTTC.

The CDR3 loop reads CASSYQGQGGNEQFF. DNA for the CDR3: TGTGCCAGCAGCTACCAGGGACAGGGGGGCAATGAGCAGTTCTTC. This chain uses TRBV9 with TRBJ2-1; 11 bases align to TRBD1. The CDR3 is 15 amino acids. The J segment lost 6 bases and the V segment lost 4 bases, leaving 6 bases of the junction unmatched. Germline V gene data show CDR1 as SGDLS and CDR2 as YYNGEE.

The chain couples TRBV7-9 to TRBJ2-1, with TRBD2 matching 7 bases. The CDR3 extends over 16 amino acids. From germline, CDR1 is SEHNR and CDR2 FQNEAQ (reference sequence). V lost 7 bases to trimming and J lost 3 bases; unmatched junction nucleotides: 12. CDR3 bases: TGTGCCAGCACCCAGAGCGGGAATACTTTCTACAATGAGCAGTTCTTC. Its translation: CASTQSGNTFYNEQFF.

J is TRBJ2-3 and V is TRBV7-9; D possibly corresponds to TRBD2 (7 bases). Germline V gene data show CDR1 as SEHNR and CDR2 as FQNEAQ (reference sequence). CDR3 length equals 16 residues. V dropped 1 base and J dropped 2 bases, with 13 bases sitting between them. The CDR3, as DNA: TGTGCCAGCAGCTTAGGGGCGGGGGCGGACACAGATACGCAGTATTTT. Encoded protein: CASSLGAGADTDTQYF.